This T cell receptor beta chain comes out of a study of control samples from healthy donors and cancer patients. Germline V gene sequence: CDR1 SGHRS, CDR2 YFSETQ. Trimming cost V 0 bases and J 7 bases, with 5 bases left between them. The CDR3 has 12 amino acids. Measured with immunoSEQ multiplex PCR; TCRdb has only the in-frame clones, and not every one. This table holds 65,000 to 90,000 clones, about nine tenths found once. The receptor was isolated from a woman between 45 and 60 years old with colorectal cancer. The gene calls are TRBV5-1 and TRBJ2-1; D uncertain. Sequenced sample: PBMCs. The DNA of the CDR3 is TGCGCCAGCAGCTTGGAAGAGAATGAGCAGTTCTTC. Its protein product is CASSLEENEQFF.